Listed below are T cell receptor beta chains from one sample, sequenced in a study of CD8 T cells in ankylosing spondylitis. TCRdb fed the 5' RACE reads into MiXCR, producing one record per CDR3 protein. The sample includes almost 400,000 distinct CDR3 sequences, about a fifth of them seen just once. Sequencing was performed on blood, either unsorted or a sorted T cell fraction (not recorded which). These receptors were obtained from a male donor with ankylosing spondylitis. CDR3s include the opening cysteine and the closing phenylalanine or tryptophan.

cdr3_aa	v_call	j_call
CSVGPAGVHGELFF	TRBV20-1	TRBJ2-2
CSAVTGFYGYTF	TRBV20-1	TRBJ1-2
CSARVPAEETQYF	TRBV20-1	TRBJ2-5
CASSSTGVHTEAFF	TRBV5-1	TRBJ1-1
CASRVQAYSNQPQHF	TRBV6-1	TRBJ1-5
CASSSTTGHVHWIYNEQFF	TRBV11-2	TRBJ2-1
CASSYSSGGGSEQYF	TRBV6-5	TRBJ2-7
CASSGRPYEQYF	TRBV25-1	TRBJ2-7
CASSMYSGRADTQYF	TRBV19	TRBJ2-3
CSAWGSNQPQHF	TRBV20-1	TRBJ1-5
CASTFTRGPQHF	TRBV6-1	TRBJ1-5
CASSFERGAQYF	TRBV28	TRBJ2-3
CASSTQGAGNQPQHF	TRBV12-3/TRBV12-4	TRBJ1-5
CSAKSGAPTDTQYF	TRBV20-1	TRBJ2-3
CSVVTSGASNQPQHF	TRBV29-1	TRBJ1-5
CASRPQSNQPQHF	TRBV12-3/TRBV12-4	TRBJ1-5
CSAGPTSGRRYEQYF	TRBV20-1	TRBJ2-7
CASSYRLAGGGYNEQFF	TRBV7-2	TRBJ2-1
CASSQDHRNTEAFF	TRBV3-1	TRBJ1-1
CASTDRKGSNSPLHF	TRBV28	TRBJ1-6
CASSRDTGELFF	TRBV9	TRBJ2-2
CSVEDPVYQYNEQFF	TRBV29-1	TRBJ2-1
CASSPRDRGLYEQYF	TRBV28	TRBJ2-7
CASSPRLGGTQSYNEQFF	TRBV11-1	TRBJ2-1
CASSRLIWGQPQHF	TRBV6-2/TRBV6-3	TRBJ1-5
CASRRGGPGTDTQYF	TRBV5-4	TRBJ2-3
CASGLVPPRDRRTYEQYF	TRBV12-5	TRBJ2-7
CASSLILRDTQYF	TRBV5-1	TRBJ2-3
CASSDGTPYNEQFF	TRBV18	TRBJ2-1
CASTRTGDGYTF	TRBV6-5	TRBJ1-2
CASSTPSGSDTGELFF	TRBV28	TRBJ2-2
CASSLQLSNQPQHF	TRBV12-3/TRBV12-4	TRBJ1-5
CASRSTSGSGQFF	TRBV5-1	TRBJ2-1
CSVEGGAGNTDTQYF	TRBV29-1	TRBJ2-3
CSVGEQGRDQPQHF	TRBV29-1	TRBJ1-5
CASSAHPGTGAVVEQFF	TRBV9	TRBJ2-1
CASSLAPGIAGGKYNEQFF	TRBV12-3/TRBV12-4	TRBJ2-1
CASSLLREGDTQYF	TRBV5-5	TRBJ2-3
CASAHSGRGSYNEQFF	TRBV7-3	TRBJ2-1
CASRYLASQETQYF	TRBV6-5	TRBJ2-5
CASSVGQNQPQHF	TRBV12-3/TRBV12-4	TRBJ1-5
CSASVTAYNEQFF	TRBV29-1	TRBJ2-1
CASSVAIGETQYF	TRBV9	TRBJ2-5
CASSPETGLYEQYF	TRBV18	TRBJ2-7
CASRPSSGATNQPQHF	TRBV6-1	TRBJ1-5
CAGSGANTGELFF	TRBV11-2	TRBJ2-2
CRVPGLADNEQFF	TRBV20-1	TRBJ2-1
CASRTGTASEQFF	TRBV12-3/TRBV12-4	TRBJ2-1
CASSAQGGTNEKLFF	TRBV28	TRBJ1-4
CASSDPGTGLYNEQFF	TRBV5-1	TRBJ2-1
CASSRTRGGPIAKNIQYF	TRBV27	TRBJ2-4
CASSLGVNRFSGNTIYF	TRBV5-1	TRBJ1-3
CASSSQHTGELFF	TRBV5-1	TRBJ2-2
CASSQEPREGVETQYF	TRBV4-2	TRBJ2-5
CSVDTGAGYTGELFF	TRBV29-1	TRBJ2-2
CATLFGGGANTGELFF	TRBV12-3/TRBV12-4	TRBJ2-2
CASSLVGKSEKLFF	TRBV7-9	TRBJ1-4
CASSQDPGQTEAFF	TRBV4-1	TRBJ1-1